Below, 13 T cell receptor beta chains from the same sample are listed, as sequenced in a study of cytomegalovirus exposure and HLA in healthy donors. The PCR was carried out with 60 Vbeta primers and 13 Jbeta primers. Generated by immunoSEQ multiplex PCR, the TCRdb table keeps only in-frame clones and is missing some. The data show 150,000 or so clones, with 50% to 75% seen just once and 2.5% to 3.5% held by the top ten. Sequenced material: PBMCs. All receptors come from a woman aged 25 to 45 in good health and CMV-seropositive.

V is TRBV5-3 and J is TRBJ1-5; no clear D. TRBV5-3 is given ORF status, its function remaining uncertain. Trimming left V 8 bases short and J 0 bases short, with 9 bases between. CDR3 length equals 13 residues. CDR3 loop: CASSGNSNQPQHF. CDR3 in DNA: TGTGCCAGCTCCGGGAATAGCAATCAGCCCCAGCATTTT.

V usage is TRBV5-1 and J usage is TRBJ2-2; TRBD2 matches 7 bases. Trimming cost V 4 bases and J 7 bases; bases outside gene matches: 7. Germline V CDR1 and CDR2: SGHRS, YFSETQ. The CDR3 consists of 14 residues. The CDR3 loop reads CASSPQGGGGELFF. DNA for the CDR3: TGCGCCAGCAGCCCACAAGGCGGGGGCGGGGAGCTGTTTTTT. The full variable domain, its missing parts supplied by reference TRBV5-1 and TRBJ2-2, is KAGVTQTPRYLIKTRGQQVTLSCSPISGHRSVSWYQQTPGQGLQFLFEYFSETQRNKGNFPGRFSGRQFSNSRSEMNVSTLELGDSALYLCASSPQGGGGELFFGEGSRLTVL.

This clone appeared a few times. This rearrangement joins TRBV5-1 to TRBJ2-7; TRBD2 matches at 13 bases. Trimming at V came to 5 bases and at J to 2 bases, leaving 7 bases not matched to a gene. The CDR3 totals 16 residues. Germline V gene data show CDR1 as SGHRS and CDR2 as YFSETQ. DNA for the CDR3: TGCGCCAGCAGAACTAGCGGGAGGGCCGGGCCCTACGAGCAGTACTTC. Translating it yields CASRTSGRAGPYEQYF.

The J gene is TRBJ1-6, the V gene TRBV2; 10 bases map to TRBD1. CDR3 length: 15 residues. V gave up 7 bases and J gave up 6 bases; unmatched junction bases: 6. Germline lookup yields CDR1 SNHLY and CDR2 FYNNEI. CDR3 nucleotide sequence: TGTGCCAGCAACCTGGGACAGGGGTTTAATTCACCCCTCCACTTT. Translation: CASNLGQGFNSPLHF.

This chain links TRBV19 with TRBJ2-3, with 8 bases aligning to TRBD1. The CDR3 sequence is 15 residues long. Germline V gene lookup returns CDR1 LNHDA and CDR2 SQIVND (reference sequence). Germline trimming cut 6 bases from V and 6 bases from J; bases unmatched to any gene: 11. The CDR3 reads CASSPRLYRGDTQYF. The CDR3 region has the DNA TGTGCCAGTAGCCCCAGACTATACAGGGGGGATACGCAGTATTTT.

The V gene is TRBV30, the J gene TRBJ1-1; D remains ambiguous. The CDR3 covers 12 residues. V gave up 2 bases and J gave up 3 bases, with 7 bases separating them. CDR1 and CDR2 from the germline V gene are GTSNPN and SVGIG (reference sequence). The CDR3 loop is CAWSPGYTEAFF. For the CDR3, the DNA is TGTGCCTGGAGTCCGGGGTACACTGAAGCTTTCTTT.

This clone was detected only a few times. V is TRBV30 and J is TRBJ1-6, with 9 bases that match TRBD1. Germline-derived CDR1 and CDR2 are GTSNPN and SVGIG (reference sequence). The CDR3 contains 15 residues. The V gene end was trimmed by 3 bases and the J gene end by 8 bases; junction bases not matched to a gene: 8. CDR3 nucleotide sequence: TGTGCCTGGAGCCGCGCCGGGACAGGGTATTCACCCCTCCACTTT. This codes for CAWSRAGTGYSPLHF.

This clone was counted a single time. The rearrangement links TRBV13 to TRBJ1-3, with 7 bases matching TRBD1. Germline lookup yields CDR1 PRHDT and CDR2 FYEKMQ (reference sequence). J lost 0 bases, V lost 4 bases, and 3 bases had no gene match. The CDR3 is 15 residues long. The CDR3 bases are TGTGCCAGCAGCTCGGGACAGCACTCTGGAAACACCATATATTTT. It is translated as CASSSGQHSGNTIYF. Complete variable domain (other parts from reference TRBV13 and TRBJ1-3): AAGVIQSPRHLIKEKRETATLKCYPIPRHDTVYWYQQGPGQDPQFLISFYEKMQSDKGSIPDRFSAQQFSDYHSELNMSSLELGDSALYFCASSSGQHSGNTIYFGEGSWLTVV.

The chain employs TRBV10-1 and TRBJ2-2; TRBD1 is a possible D gene (6 bases). The CDR3 is made up of 13 amino acids. The V and J ends lost 7 bases and 1 base respectively, with 7 bases between them. Germline V gene data show CDR1 as WNHNN and CDR2 as SYGVQD (reference sequence). CDR3 nucleotides: TGCGCCAGCATGGACAGGAACACCGGGGAGCTGTTTTTT. Its translation: CASMDRNTGELFF.

This chain joins TRBV9 and TRBJ2-5; D is ambiguous. Judging by the DNA end, TRBJ2-7 fits better; the J call may be wrong. The length of the CDR3 is 13 residues. CDR1 and CDR2 (germline): SGDLS, YYNGEE. The CDR3 loop is CASSVESSYEQYF. The CDR3 DNA reads TGTGCCAGCAGCGTGGAGAGTTCCTACGAGCAGTACTTC.

V gene TRBV6-5 combines with J gene TRBJ2-3; D is undetermined. The CDR3 is 13 residues long. Trimming stripped 2 bases from V and 3 bases from J, with 6 bases between. CDR1 is MNHEY, CDR2 SVGAGI, per germline. The CDR3 bases are TGTGCCAGCAGTTACCGGTGGACAGATACGCAGTATTTT. Translation: CASSYRWTDTQYF.

V gene TRBV4-1 combines with J gene TRBJ2-3; 9 bases align to TRBD2. This CDR3 region has 17 residues. Unmatched junction bases numbered 9, after V lost 1 base and J lost 4 bases. Germline V lookup: CDR1 MGHRA, CDR2 YSYEKL. The CDR3, as DNA: TGCGCCAGCAGCCAAGGCCCGGGACTAGCATATTCAGATACGCAGTATTTT. Its protein product is CASSQGPGLAYSDTQYF.

V gene TRBV5-4 combines with J gene TRBJ2-7; TRBD1 agrees at 7 bases. CDR1 and CDR2 (germline): SGHNT, YYREEE (reference sequence). The CDR3 runs 15 residues. With 1 base clipped from V and 5 bases from J, the junction kept 9 bases outside the gene matches. DNA for the CDR3: TGTGCCAGCAGCTTGAGCGGACAGGTACTCCACGAGCAGTACTTC. Translating gives CASSLSGQVLHEQYF.